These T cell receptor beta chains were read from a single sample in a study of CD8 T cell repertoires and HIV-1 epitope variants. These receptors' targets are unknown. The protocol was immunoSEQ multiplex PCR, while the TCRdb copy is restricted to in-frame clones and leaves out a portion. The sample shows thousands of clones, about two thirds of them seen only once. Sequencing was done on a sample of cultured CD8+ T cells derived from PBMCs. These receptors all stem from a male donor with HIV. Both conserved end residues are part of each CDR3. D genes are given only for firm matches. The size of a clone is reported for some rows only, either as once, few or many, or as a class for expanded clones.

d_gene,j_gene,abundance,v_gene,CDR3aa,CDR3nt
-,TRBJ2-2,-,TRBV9,CASSVVGLPTGELFF,TGTGCCAGCAGCGTAGTGGGGTTGCCAACCGGGGAGCTGTTTTTT
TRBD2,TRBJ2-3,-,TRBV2,CASSDGTSGEGDTQYF,TGTGCCAGCAGCGACGGGACTAGCGGCGAGGGGGATACGCAGTATTTT
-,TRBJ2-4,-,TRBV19,CASSLGPGLGKNIQYF,TGTGCCAGTAGTTTAGGACCAGGATTGGGCAAAAACATTCAGTACTTC
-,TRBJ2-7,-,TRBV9,CASSLRDNLYEQYF,TGTGCCAGCAGCCTCCGGGACAACCTATACGAGCAGTACTTC
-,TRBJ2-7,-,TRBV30,CAWSAPPREQYF,TGTGCCTGGAGTGCACCCCCTAGGGAGCAGTACTTC
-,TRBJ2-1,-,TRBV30,CAWIPRPAGPRGEQFF,TGTGCCTGGATCCCGAGGCCGGCGGGGCCCCGGGGTGAGCAGTTCTTC
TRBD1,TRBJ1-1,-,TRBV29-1,CSVEPGQGFTEAFF,TGCAGCGTTGAACCCGGACAGGGGTTCACTGAAGCTTTCTTT
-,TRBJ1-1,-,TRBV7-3,CASRGLNTEAFF,TGTGCCAGCAGGGGACTGAACACTGAAGCTTTCTTT
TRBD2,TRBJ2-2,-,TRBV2,CASSVGAGGRDTGELFF,TGTGCCAGCAGTGTAGGAGCGGGGGGGCGAGACACCGGGGAGCTGTTTTTT
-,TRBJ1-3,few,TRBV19,CASSISSPGSGNTIYF,TGTGCCAGTAGTATATCCTCTCCGGGGTCTGGAAACACCATATATTTT
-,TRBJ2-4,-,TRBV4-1,CASSQGVRDIQYF,TGCGCCAGCAGCCAAGGGGTGAGGGACATTCAGTACTTC
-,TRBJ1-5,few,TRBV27,CASSLRRADSNQPQHF,TGTGCCAGCAGTTTAAGGAGGGCAGATAGCAATCAGCCCCAGCATTTT
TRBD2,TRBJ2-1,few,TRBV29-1,CSVRQLAGVGNEQFF,TGCAGCGTTCGTCAACTAGCGGGAGTGGGCAATGAGCAGTTCTTC
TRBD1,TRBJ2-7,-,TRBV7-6,CASSLLGTDSYEQYF,TGTGCCAGCAGCTTACTGGGGACAGACTCCTACGAGCAGTACTTC
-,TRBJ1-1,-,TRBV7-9,CASSLPGREAFF,TGTGCCAGCAGCCTACCCGGTAGGGAAGCTTTCTTT
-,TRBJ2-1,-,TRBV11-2,CASSVRDGPLDPSEQFF,TGTGCCAGCAGCGTACGCGACGGCCCCTTGGACCCTAGTGAGCAGTTCTTC
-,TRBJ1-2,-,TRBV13,CASSLGDNYGYTF,TGTGCCAGCAGCTTAGGTGATAACTATGGCTACACCTTC
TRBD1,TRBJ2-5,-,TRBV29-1,CSVQGSGTGGVETQYF,TGCAGCGTTCAGGGAAGTGGGACAGGGGGCGTCGAGACCCAGTACTTC
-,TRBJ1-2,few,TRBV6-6,CASSQTSNGYTF,TGTGCCAGCAGCCAGACCTCAAATGGCTACACCTTC
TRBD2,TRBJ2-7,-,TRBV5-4,CASSQAGGEQYF,TGTGCCAGCAGCCAAGCGGGGGGCGAGCAGTACTTC
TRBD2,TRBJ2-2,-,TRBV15,CATSPGTSGGAGTGELFF,TGTGCCACCAGCCCCGGGACTAGCGGGGGGGCCGGCACCGGGGAGCTGTTTTTT
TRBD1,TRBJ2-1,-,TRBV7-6,CASSLVPGGRASPLTPLNEQFF,TGTGCCAGCAGCTTAGTTCCAGGGGGCAGGGCCTCGCCCCTCACGCCCCTCAATGAGCAGTTCTTC
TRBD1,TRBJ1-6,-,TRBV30,CAWRDRGVSPLHF,TGTGCCTGGAGAGACAGGGGGGTCTCACCCCTCCACTTT
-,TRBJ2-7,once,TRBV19,CASRLYEQYF,TGTGCCAGTAGGTTATACGAGCAGTACTTC
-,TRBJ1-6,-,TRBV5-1,CASSLERNSPLHF,TGCGCCAGCAGCTTGGAGCGCAATTCACCCCTCCACTTT
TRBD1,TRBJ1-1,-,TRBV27,CASSFRDRGRGEAFF,TGTGCCAGCAGCTTCCGGGACAGGGGGCGCGGAGAAGCTTTCTTT
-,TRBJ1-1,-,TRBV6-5,CAPRSVSLGTEAFF,TGTGCCCCCAGATCTGTGTCTTTGGGCACTGAAGCTTTCTTT
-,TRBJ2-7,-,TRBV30,CAWSANSYEQYF,TGTGCCTGGAGTGCTAACAGCTACGAGCAGTACTTC